The 31 T cell receptor beta chains below were found in one sample sequenced in a study of T cells after yellow fever vaccination. TCRdb recomputed calls from the 5' RACE reads with MiXCR, one row per CDR3 protein. The table lists some 350,000 distinct CDR3 sequences, 8.7% of them singletons. The sequences come from PBMCs, collected on the day of the first yellow fever vaccination. The source of these receptors is a man aged 18 to 30 who received the YFV17D yellow fever vaccine.

Only a few counts were recorded for this clonotype. The chain links TRBV6-1 to TRBJ1-1, with TRBD1 matching over 7 bases. Germline V gene data show CDR1 as MNHNS and CDR2 as SASEGT. The CDR3 has 13 residues. The junction had 5 bases not matched to a gene; V was cut back by 5 bases and J by 5 bases. Written as DNA, the CDR3 is TGTGCCAGCAGTCCCACAGGGGTTACTGAAGCTTTCTTT. Translation gives CASSPTGVTEAFF.

This clonotype was counted many times. The V and J genes are TRBV2 and TRBJ1-2; 8 positions agree with TRBD1. CDR3 length equals 14 residues. V was clipped by 6 bases and J by 2 bases; unmatched bases: 5. Germline values: CDR1 SNHLY, CDR2 FYNNEI. CDR3 bases: TGTGCCAGCAGCAGTAGACAGGGGAACTATGGCTACACCTTC. Translating it yields CASSSRQGNYGYTF. Looking up the rest from reference TRBV2 and TRBJ1-2 gives the full variable domain: EPEVTQTPSHQVTQMGQEVILRCVPISNHLYFYWYRQILGQKVEFLVSFYNNEISEKSEIFDDQFSVERPDGSNFTLKIRSTKLEDSAMYFCASSSRQGNYGYTFGSGTRLTVV.

The chain links TRBV12-3 or TRBV12-4 to TRBJ2-5; D is uncertain. Trimming took off 0 bases at V and 5 bases at J, with 10 bases between the two ends. This CDR3 region has 14 residues. CDR3 in DNA: TGTGCCAGCAGTTTAGCGTCGCTACCTGAGACCCAGTACTTC. It specifies CASSLASLPETQYF.

V usage is TRBV29-1 and J usage is TRBJ2-7, with 11 nucleotides matching TRBD1. CDR1 and CDR2 (germline): SQVTM, ANQGSEA. The CDR3 runs to 12 residues. The V gene end was trimmed by 7 bases and the J gene end by 3 bases; junction bases not matched to a gene: 2. In nucleotides, the CDR3 is TGCAGCGCCGGGACAGGGGGCTACGAGCAGTACTTC. Encoded protein: CSAGTGGYEQYF.

This chain links TRBV5-1 with TRBJ1-4; a weak D match, TRBD1 (5 bases). The CDR3 totals 15 residues. Germline values: CDR1 SGHRS, CDR2 YFSETQ. V dropped 4 bases and J dropped 10 bases, with 20 bases sitting between them. CDR3 residues: CASSPRGSNDGKLFF. For the CDR3, the DNA is TGCGCCAGCAGCCCCCGGGGGTCGAATGATGGAAAACTGTTTTTT.

There are a few counts of this clonotype. V usage is TRBV12-3 or TRBV12-4 and J usage is TRBJ1-2, with 9 positions matching TRBD1. The CDR3 totals 15 residues. With V trimmed by 3 bases and J by 5 bases, 7 bases remained unmatched. DNA of the CDR3: TGTGCCAGCAGTTTGATGACAGGGGGATCGTATGGCTACACCTTC. Translated: CASSLMTGGSYGYTF.

The chain uses TRBV7-9 and TRBJ2-1, with D unresolved. Germline CDR1 SEHNR, CDR2 FQNEAQ (reference sequence). The CDR3 consists of 16 residues. V lost 3 bases and J 0 bases, leaving 12 bases between the germline ends. The CDR3 is CASSLPTESSYNEQFF. The CDR3 DNA sequence: TGTGCCAGCAGCTTGCCAACCGAGAGCTCCTACAATGAGCAGTTCTTC.

There are a few counts of this clonotype. V usage is TRBV4-3 and J usage is TRBJ1-4; 7 bases agree with TRBD1. J gave up 3 bases and V 1 base, and 5 bases lay outside the gene matches. Germline lookup yields CDR1 LGHNA and CDR2 YSLEER. This CDR3 spans 16 amino acids. Here the CDR3 reads CASSQVLGTANEKLFF. CDR3 in DNA: TGCGCCAGCAGCCAAGTCTTAGGGACAGCTAATGAAAAACTGTTTTTT.

This clonotype showed up just a few times. J is TRBJ2-5 and V is TRBV18; D gene uncertain. V was clipped by 8 bases and J by 2 bases, with 12 bases between them. The CDR3 is made up of 13 amino acids. CDR1 is KGHSH and CDR2 is LQKENI in the germline V gene. DNA of the CDR3: TGTGCCAGCGCAACTGACGGACAAGAGACCCAGTACTTC. Protein: CASATDGQETQYF.

The V call is TRBV6-1, the J call TRBJ1-2; TRBD1 aligns across 7 bases. V lost 6 bases, J lost 4 bases, and 8 bases stayed unmatched. Per the germline V gene, CDR1 is MNHNS and CDR2 is SASEGT. The CDR3 has 14 residues. CDR3 protein: CASSHTGASYGYTF. The DNA of the CDR3 is TGTGCCAGCAGCCATACAGGGGCGAGCTATGGCTACACCTTC.

This clonotype was recorded at least ten times. The gene calls are TRBV4-3 and TRBJ2-3; tentatively, D is TRBD2 (5 bases). The CDR3 is 16 residues long. Trimming cost V 0 bases and J 0 bases, with 10 bases left between them. Per germline, CDR1 LGHNA and CDR2 YSLEER. CDR3 region: CASSQEDGGSTDTQYF. The CDR3 nucleotides read TGCGCCAGCAGCCAAGAAGATGGAGGTAGCACAGATACGCAGTATTTT.

The chain carries TRBV7-2 and TRBJ1-1; no firm D call. Germline CDR1 SGHTA, CDR2 FQGNSA. Between the trimmed V and J ends, which lost 2 bases and 9 bases, there was a span of 16 bases. This CDR3 comprises 14 residues. Here the CDR3 DNA reads TGTGCCAGCAGCTTACTGGTGGGCAGACAAAAAGCTTTCTTT. Protein product: CASSLLVGRQKAFF.

V usage is TRBV12-3 or TRBV12-4 and J usage is TRBJ2-5, with D perhaps assigned TRBD1 or TRBD2 (5 bases each). V lost 4 bases and J lost 5, with 11 bases in between. This CDR3 is built from 13 residues. The CDR3 nucleotides read TGTGCCAGCAGTTCTCGGGACCCTGAGACCCAGTACTTC. This translates into CASSSRDPETQYF.

This clonotype has a count of ten or more. The gene calls are TRBV11-2 and TRBJ2-5; TRBD2 is a possible D gene (5 bases). V lost 5 bases to trimming and J lost 0 bases, with 22 bases between them. The germline V gene encodes CDR1 SGHAT and CDR2 FQNNGV. The CDR3 covers 18 residues. Written as DNA, the CDR3 is TGTGCCAGCAGCCCCAACCCCCCCGGGATCGTGTACCAAGAGACCCAGTACTTC. It encodes CASSPNPPGIVYQETQYF.

The sample holds a few counts of this clonotype. The genes are TRBV10-2 and TRBJ1-1; possibly TRBD1 for D (5 bases). In germline, CDR1 is WSHSY, CDR2 SAAADI. V lost 3 bases to trimming and J lost 4 bases, with 6 bases between them. This CDR3 has 12 residues. The CDR3 sequence: CASSEGVTEAFF. DNA of the CDR3: TGCGCCAGCAGTGAAGGGGTCACTGAAGCTTTCTTT.

This clonotype was counted only a few times. V and J are TRBV7-2 and TRBJ2-1; perhaps TRBD2 as D (5 bases). Trimming shortened V by 5 bases and J by 7 bases, and 9 bases separated the two germline ends. This CDR3 spans 12 amino acids. The germline CDR1 and CDR2 sequences are SGHTA and FQGNSA. The CDR3: CASSPLANEQFF. The CDR3, as DNA: TGTGCCAGCAGCCCCCTAGCTAATGAGCAGTTCTTC.

This clonotype was counted only a few times. The chain couples TRBV7-6 to TRBJ2-7, with D perhaps being TRBD1 or TRBD2 (5 bases each). Per germline, CDR1 SGHVS and CDR2 FNYEAQ. This CDR3 has 15 residues. Trimming cost V 4 bases and J 1 base, with 14 bases left between them. The CDR3 DNA reads as TGTGCCAGCAGCTCCCCCCGGGACGGATCCTACGAGCAGTACTTC. It yields the protein CASSSPRDGSYEQYF.

The rearrangement joins TRBV15 to TRBJ2-6, with 8 bases fitting TRBD1. The germline V gene encodes CDR1 LNHNV and CDR2 YYDKDF (reference sequence). Germline trimming cut 3 bases from V and 0 bases from J; bases unmatched to any gene: 7. CDR3 size: 18 residues. CDR3 protein: CATSRAGQGSSGANVLTF. CDR3 in DNA: TGTGCCACCAGCAGGGCCGGACAGGGCTCCTCTGGGGCCAACGTCCTGACTTTC.

This clonotype was counted only a few times. The V gene is TRBV7-6, the J gene TRBJ2-1, with D possibly TRBD1 on 5 matching bases. Germline V gene sequence: CDR1 SGHVS, CDR2 FNYEAQ. This CDR3 has 17 amino acids. Trimming removed 1 base at V and 3 bases at J, with 16 bases between. CDR3 sequence: CASSLGDPGAYYNEQFF. The CDR3 DNA reads as TGTGCCAGCAGCTTAGGCGACCCTGGGGCGTACTACAATGAGCAGTTCTTC.

This clonotype has at least ten counts. The rearrangement joins TRBV7-2 to TRBJ2-5; maybe TRBD2 (7 bases). Looked up from germline, CDR1 is SGHTA and CDR2 is FQGNSA. CDR3 length: 16 residues. V gave up 1 base and J gave up 6 bases, with 18 bases separating them. In DNA, the CDR3 is TGTGCCAGCAGCTTAGATTGGGGGGGGCGCTCAAAGACCCAGTACTTC. Amino acid sequence: CASSLDWGGRSKTQYF.

This clonotype occurred a few times. The CDR3 DNA is TGTGCCAGCAGTACTGTTCTAGCCAAAAACATTCAGTACTTC. This gives the protein CASSTVLAKNIQYF. The chain has TRBV2 and TRBJ2-4, with D hard to call. Trimming took off 5 bases at V and 0 bases at J, with 8 bases between the two ends. This CDR3 spans 14 amino acids. Germline CDR1 reads SNHLY; CDR2 reads FYNNEI.

A few counts support this clonotype. The chain uses TRBV2 and TRBJ2-5, with a possible D match to TRBD2 (6 bases). This CDR3 region has 15 residues. The ends were cut back, 3 bases at V and 2 bases at J, with 13 bases in the middle. Germline-derived CDR1 and CDR2 are SNHLY and FYNNEI. DNA for the CDR3: TGTGCCAGCAGTGAGGACTATGTGGGTCAAGAGACCCAGTACTTC. Its translation: CASSEDYVGQETQYF. The full variable domain, rest sourced from reference TRBV2 and TRBJ2-5, is EPEVTQTPSHQVTQMGQEVILRCVPISNHLYFYWYRQILGQKVEFLVSFYNNEISEKSEIFDDQFSVERPDGSNFTLKIRSTKLEDSAMYFCASSEDYVGQETQYFGPGTRLLVL.

This clonotype turned up a few times. The chain uses TRBV11-2 and TRBJ2-6; D remains unclear. The CDR3 contains 16 residues. The germline V gene encodes CDR1 SGHAT and CDR2 FQNNGV. Deletions cut 1 base from V and 0 bases from J, with 7 bases between. CDR3 protein: CASSLGGNSGANVLTF. CDR3 sequence (DNA): TGTGCCAGCAGCTTAGGTGGTAACTCTGGGGCCAACGTCCTGACTTTC.

This clonotype turned up a few times. The rearrangement uses TRBV12-3 or TRBV12-4 and TRBJ1-6; 7 bases line up with TRBD1. V trimming: 7 bases; J trimming: 5 bases; junction bases outside the gene matches: 5. This CDR3 comprises 14 residues. The CDR3 nucleotides are TGTGCCAGCACCAGGGACAGTGATAATTCACCCCTCCACTTT. Residues: CASTRDSDNSPLHF.

This clonotype was observed a handful of times. The V gene is TRBV6-1, the J gene TRBJ1-6, with D perhaps matching TRBD1 (5 bases). The CDR3 sequence is 16 residues long. The V end was cut by 2 bases, the J end by 10 bases, with 18 bases between. CDR1 is MNHNS, CDR2 SASEGT, per germline. The DNA of the CDR3 is TGTGCCAGCAGTGAATTCCGGGACCCGTGGGGATCACCCCTCCACTTT. This encodes CASSEFRDPWGSPLHF.

The rearrangement uses TRBV7-8 and TRBJ2-5; no reliable D call. The CDR3 runs 16 residues. Germline CDR1 SGHVS, CDR2 FQNEAQ. Trimming took off 5 bases at V and 2 bases at J, with 18 bases between the two ends. As DNA, the CDR3 is TGTGCCAGCAGCCTACGGTGGGCAGGAGAACAAGAGACCCAGTACTTC. Its translation: CASSLRWAGEQETQYF.

This clonotype was found a few times. The V and J genes are TRBV6-5 and TRBJ1-3; no definite D call. The CDR3 covers 12 residues. Germline V lookup: CDR1 MNHEY, CDR2 SVGAGI. V shed 4 bases and J shed 10 bases, with 11 bases lying between them. The chain's CDR3 is CASSSPRRTIYF. The CDR3 DNA reads TGTGCCAGCAGTTCCCCGCGGCGAACCATATATTTT.

This clonotype was recorded many times. This rearrangement joins TRBV7-9 to TRBJ1-1; D perhaps matches TRBD1 (6 bases). V was cut by 2 bases and J by 1 base, with 11 bases left in between. Germline-derived CDR1 and CDR2 are SEHNR and FQNEAQ (reference sequence). The CDR3 totals 15 residues. The CDR3 loop reads CASSLQGLGNTEAFF. The CDR3 coding sequence is TGTGCCAGCAGCTTACAGGGGTTAGGGAACACTGAAGCTTTCTTT.

There are a few counts of this clonotype. The chain has TRBV10-3 and TRBJ1-2; 9 bases are shared with TRBD1. The CDR3 sequence is 16 residues long. CDR1 and CDR2 from the germline V gene are ENHRY and SYGVKD. V gave up 3 bases and J gave up 6 bases; unmatched junction bases: 11. For the CDR3, the DNA is TGTGCCATCAGTGACCCGGACAGGGGCAAGGCGGATGGCTACACCTTC. Its translation: CAISDPDRGKADGYTF.

V and J are TRBV5-1 and TRBJ2-1; TRBD1 might be the D (5 bases). V was clipped by 3 bases and J by 7 bases, with 17 bases between them. The CDR3 covers 15 residues. Germline loops: CDR1 SGHRS, CDR2 YFSETQ. The chain's CDR3 is CASSSQAGIENEQFF. The CDR3 DNA reads TGCGCCAGCAGCTCCCAGGCAGGGATCGAGAATGAGCAGTTCTTC.

The sample holds many counts of this clonotype. This chain connects TRBV4-1 to TRBJ1-4, with D possibly matching TRBD1 (6 bases). Germline V CDR1 and CDR2: MGHRA, YSYEKL. Trimming removed 4 bases from V and 8 bases from J, with 14 bases in between. The CDR3 has 14 amino acids. The DNA of the CDR3 is TGCGCCAGCAGCCGCCCACAGGGTCGGGAAAAACTGTTTTTT. This gives the protein CASSRPQGREKLFF.